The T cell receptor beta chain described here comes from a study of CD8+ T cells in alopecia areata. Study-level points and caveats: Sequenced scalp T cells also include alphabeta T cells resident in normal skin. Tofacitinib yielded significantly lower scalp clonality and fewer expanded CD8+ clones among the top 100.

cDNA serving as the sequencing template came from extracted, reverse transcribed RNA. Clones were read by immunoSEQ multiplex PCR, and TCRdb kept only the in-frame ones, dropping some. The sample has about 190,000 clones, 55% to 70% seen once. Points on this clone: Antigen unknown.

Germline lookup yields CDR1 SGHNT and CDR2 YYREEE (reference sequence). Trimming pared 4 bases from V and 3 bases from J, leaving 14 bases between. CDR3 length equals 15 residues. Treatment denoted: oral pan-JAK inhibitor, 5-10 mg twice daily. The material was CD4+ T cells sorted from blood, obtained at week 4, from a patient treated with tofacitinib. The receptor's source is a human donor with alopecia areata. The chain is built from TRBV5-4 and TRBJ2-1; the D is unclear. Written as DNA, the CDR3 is TGTGCCAGCAGCCGGGCTCCGGTGGGCTACAATGAGCAGTTCTTC. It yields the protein CASSRAPVGYNEQFF.